This T cell receptor beta chain emerged from a study of TIL therapy for anti-PD-1-resistant metastatic lung cancer (dated by TCRdb to the early 2020s). Describing the broader study: Tumors were collected before any PD-1/PD-L1 blockade, after which patients were given nivolumab, and patients who progressed were given lymphodepletion, an infusion of expanded TIL and IL-2. Enrolled patients had a median age of approximately 49 years (range 38-75) and a median tumor PD-L1 proportion score of approximately 6%. Most of the cohort had lung adenocarcinoma, including a handful of EGFR-mutant tumors and two ALK-rearranged tumors, and half of the patients were either current or former smokers. A median non-synonymous tumor mutation burden of around 1.5 mutations per megabase was determined across the cohort by whole-exome sequencing. T cell receptor beta sequencing of tumor and peripheral blood served to follow clonotypes across the tumor, the expanded TIL product, and serial blood samples.

Reading the label with the study, this specimen's time point is: pre-treatment sample, taken before nivolumab and TIL therapy. Adults with stage 4 NSCLC were enrolled from late 2017 to early 2020 in a dual-center phase I trial. The samples were drawn from an open-label, single-arm phase I trial testing tumor-infiltrating lymphocyte therapy combined with nivolumab in advanced non-small cell lung cancer. Blood mononuclear cells were isolated from EDTA tubes by Ficoll gradient and were snap-frozen as pellets, and DNA was extracted with a Qiagen mini-prep kit. As for this clone: The antigen it recognizes is unknown. Per-base quality was not reported, and no clone a single base away is much larger than it.

CDR1 and CDR2 (SEHNR, FQNEAQ) derive from the germline V gene (reference sequence). Measured from the cysteine to the phenylalanine, the CDR3 is 16 residues long. Only CDR3 DNA is held: 48 bases, read in frame from base 1. The germline ends are 18 bases apart after V is trimmed by 3 bases and J by 7 bases. The full study reports these points: The study protocol defined all tumor marker inferences as exploratory. The cohort was highly selected, with more treatment-naive, never-smoker and oncogene-addicted patients than typical, limiting generalizability. The baseline peripheral repertoire was partially replaced by infused TIL clonotypes, which then decayed over months, and persistence showed no apparent association with response.

The immunoSEQ v3 hsTCRB kit was used to amplify TCR beta CDR3 regions from genomic DNA through bias-controlled multiplex PCR. TCR libraries were sequenced on an Illumina NextSeq 500 to roughly 2 million read pairs for survey level or about 4.5-6.5 million for deep level. In the source study's methods: The immunoSEQ Analyzer software assigned V, D and J genes, filtered out non-productive sequences, and reported clonality. Repertoires were compared by productive Simpson clonality and by the Morisita overlap index of productive TRB rearrangements between infused TIL and blood. Absolute clonotype counts in blood were estimated by multiplying the lymphocyte count by the CD3+ fraction and by the productive frequency of the clone. Drawn from immuneACCESS, this table holds only the in-frame rearrangements with V and J called that TCRdb kept. Clones are partly lost; checked studies trace under half to an unresolved V gene and leave the rest unexplained. V and J calls and clone size come straight from that table; D and trimming were deduced from the DNA. The sample table records about 46,000 clones; 70% to 90% of these occur just once. The biggest ten clones account for approximately 5.1% of the sample.

The sequence was collected from a person between 25 and 79 years old with non-small cell lung cancer. The chain is assembled from TRBV7-9 and TRBJ1-4; the D gene remains uncertain. Sequenced material: blood, taken at baseline. The nucleotide sequence is given as TGTGCCAGCAGCTTTGCGAGTGCGTTGGGTGTTGAAAAACTGTTTTTT. This translates into CASSFASALGVEKLFF.